These 18 T cell receptor beta chains originate from one sample sequenced in a study of identical twins. Via MiXCR, TCRdb re-called the 5' RACE reads, giving one row per CDR3 protein. The sample has 350,000 or so distinct CDR3 sequences, 9% seen once. The material sequenced was naive T cells sorted from blood. These receptors originate from a woman aged 45-65 years in good health.

This clonotype was seen repeatedly, ten times or more. This chain joins TRBV5-1 and TRBJ2-7; D uncertain. In germline, CDR1 is SGHRS, CDR2 YFSETQ. V was trimmed by 4 bases and J by 2 bases, leaving 13 bases between them. The CDR3 extends over 14 amino acids. The CDR3 is CASSLSGPAYEQYF. In DNA form, the CDR3 reads TGCGCCAGCAGCCTCTCTGGGCCGGCCTACGAGCAGTACTTC. The variable domain in full, completed from reference TRBV5-1 and TRBJ2-7, reads KAGVTQTPRYLIKTRGQQVTLSCSPISGHRSVSWYQQTPGQGLQFLFEYFSETQRNKGNFPGRFSGRQFSNSRSEMNVSTLELGDSALYLCASSLSGPAYEQYFGPGTRLTVT.

This clonotype came up a few times. The rearrangement links TRBV2 to TRBJ2-5; 10 nucleotides agree with TRBD1. With 3 bases clipped from V and 4 bases from J, the junction kept 5 bases outside the gene matches. Germline CDR1 is SNHLY and CDR2 is FYNNEI. CDR3 length: 15 amino acids. Here the CDR3 reads CASSDRQGAGETQYF. The DNA for the CDR3 is TGTGCCAGCAGTGATAGACAGGGGGCGGGAGAGACCCAGTACTTC.

This clonotype was counted ten times or more. The rearrangement uses TRBV7-8 and TRBJ1-5, with D possibly being TRBD1 (6 bases). The CDR3 covers 15 residues. Germline CDR1 SGHVS, CDR2 FQNEAQ. Trimming took off 5 bases at V and 4 bases at J, with 15 bases between the two ends. This CDR3 reads CASSPGDNSNQPQHF. CDR3 nucleotide sequence: TGTGCCAGCAGCCCCGGGGACAATTCGAATCAGCCCCAGCATTTT.

This clonotype appeared many times. The chain combines TRBV28 with TRBJ1-1; no clear D gene. The CDR3 loop spans 11 amino acids. V was pared by 8 bases and J by 3 bases, with 7 bases between. Germline loops: CDR1 MDHEN, CDR2 SYDVKM. In nucleotides, the CDR3 is TGTGCCAGCGGCGTACACACTGAAGCTTTCTTT. Translating it yields CASGVHTEAFF.

This clonotype showed up many times. The chain is built from TRBV4-1 and TRBJ1-4; D might be TRBD1 (5 bases). V gave up 2 bases and J gave up 5 bases, with 9 bases separating them. Germline V gene lookup returns CDR1 MGHRA and CDR2 YSYEKL. The CDR3 runs 14 residues. The DNA of the CDR3 is TGCGCCAGCAGCCAATCCCGGGACAATGAAAAACTGTTTTTT. Protein product: CASSQSRDNEKLFF.

This clonotype has only a few counts. This sequence joins TRBV29-1 and TRBJ2-3, with TRBD2 identical over 8 bases. This CDR3 is 14 amino acids long. Unmatched junction bases numbered 8, after V lost 7 bases and J lost 2 bases. CDR1 and CDR2 (germline): SQVTM, ANQGSEA. This chain's CDR3 is CSAEASGFTDTQYF. Here the CDR3 DNA reads TGCAGCGCCGAAGCTAGCGGGTTCACAGATACGCAGTATTTT.

This clonotype was found a few times. The chain recombines TRBV6-1 with TRBJ1-1; a possible D gene is TRBD1 (6 bases). CDR1 and CDR2 (germline): MNHNS, SASEGT. CDR3 length: 14 amino acids. Trimming pared 4 bases from V and 1 base from J, leaving 10 bases between. The CDR3 DNA sequence: TGTGCCAGCAGTGTTCAGGGGAGGAACACTGAAGCTTTCTTT. It codes for CASSVQGRNTEAFF.

The V gene is TRBV7-9, the J gene TRBJ2-1; D might be TRBD2 (5 bases). The CDR3 has 16 amino acids. Germline CDR1 is SEHNR and CDR2 is FQNEAQ (reference sequence). The germline V and J ends were trimmed by 5 bases and 0 bases, with 14 bases remaining between them. In nucleotides, the CDR3 is TGTGCCAGCAGCCCGGTGATAGCGAGCTCCTACAATGAGCAGTTCTTC. As protein: CASSPVIASSYNEQFF.

This chain connects TRBV28 to TRBJ2-7, with D possibly being TRBD1 (5 bases). Germline-derived CDR1 and CDR2 are MDHEN and SYDVKM. The CDR3 consists of 15 residues. Trimming cost V 4 bases and J 5 bases, with 18 bases left between them. The CDR3 DNA is TGTGCCAGCAGTTCAACTCGGGCAGGGCGGCACGAGCAGTACTTC. Its protein is CASSSTRAGRHEQYF.

Comments on this clonotype: Possible read error: a much larger clone is one base away. The V call is TRBV11-2, the J call TRBJ2-1, with 10 bases aligning to TRBD2. The J segment lost 4 bases and the V segment lost 8 bases, leaving 14 bases of the junction unmatched. The germline V gene encodes CDR1 SGHAT and CDR2 FQNNGV. The CDR3 extends over 17 amino acids. CDR3 region: CASGLAGETTKYNEQFF. The DNA of the CDR3 is TGTGCCAGCGGGCTAGCGGGAGAGACAACCAAATACAATGAGCAGTTCTTC.

This clonotype was counted only a few times. One end of the junction does not line up with germline, which may come from a read error. The chain is built from TRBV12-3 or TRBV12-4 and TRBJ2-3; weak D call: TRBD2 (6 bases). The CDR3 consists of 15 residues. The CDR3 region has the DNA TGTGCCAGCAGTTTAGAGGGACGGTCGGGAGATGCGCAGTATTTT. It encodes CASSLEGRSGDAQYF.

This clonotype was observed a few times. CDR3 nucleotides: TGTGCCAGCAGCCCCCCTTTAAGGGGACACACCGGGGAGCTGTTTTTT. Protein sequence: CASSPPLRGHTGELFF. The V gene is TRBV3-1, the J gene TRBJ2-2; TRBD1 or TRBD2 may be the D gene (5 bases each). CDR3 length: 16 amino acids. Germline V gives CDR1 LGHDT, CDR2 YNNKEL (reference sequence). The V end was cut by 4 bases, the J end by 3 bases, with 15 bases between. The whole variable domain, remainder taken from reference TRBV3-1 and TRBJ2-2, is DTAVSQTPKYLVTQMGNDKSIKCEQNLGHDTMYWYKQDSKKFLKIMFSYNNKELIINETVPNRFSPKSPDKAHLNLHINSLELGDSAVYFCASSPPLRGHTGELFFGEGSRLTVL.

The sample holds many counts of this clonotype. The chain joins TRBV27 to TRBJ2-7; D is possibly TRBD2 (5 bases). Per the germline V gene, CDR1 is MNHEY and CDR2 is SMNVEV (reference sequence). V was pared by 7 bases and J by 6 bases, with 19 bases between. CDR3 size: 14 residues. CDR3 bases: TGTGCCAGCAAATTTGGAGGCCTAGCCGGCGAGCAGTACTTC. Translation gives CASKFGGLAGEQYF.

This clonotype came up a few times. This chain connects TRBV4-1 to TRBJ2-6; D gene uncertain. The germline CDR1 and CDR2 sequences are MGHRA and YSYEKL. Trimming pared 1 base from V and 2 bases from J, leaving 9 bases between. The CDR3 runs 16 residues. CDR3 region: CASSQVSFPGANVLTF. The CDR3 DNA follows: TGCGCCAGCAGCCAAGTCTCATTCCCTGGGGCCAACGTCCTGACTTTC.

This clonotype was recorded many times. The CDR3 protein is CAVGQREGLDNEQFF. CDR3 bases: TGTGCCGTTGGGCAGCGGGAGGGCCTGGACAATGAGCAGTTCTTC. The chain is built from TRBV10-3 and TRBJ2-1; TRBD2 matches 10 bases. The CDR3 has 15 amino acids. CDR1 and CDR2 from the germline V gene are ENHRY and SYGVKD. V gave up 11 bases and J gave up 5 bases; unmatched junction bases: 12.

This clonotype was seen ten or more times. The V call is TRBV5-1, the J call TRBJ2-7; D gene ambiguous. V shed 1 base and J shed 1 base, with 6 bases lying between them. Germline CDR1 is SGHRS and CDR2 is YFSETQ. This CDR3 spans 13 amino acids. The CDR3 DNA follows: TGCGCCAGCAGCTTGTCCCATTCCTACGAGCAGTACTTC. Residues: CASSLSHSYEQYF.

In nucleotides, the CDR3 is TGTGCCTGGAGCCGGGGGTCCCTGAACACTGAAGCTTTCTTT. Protein: CAWSRGSLNTEAFF. The chain links TRBV30 to TRBJ1-1; D is perhaps TRBD1 (5 bases). The CDR3 has 14 amino acids. The germline V and J ends were trimmed by 3 bases and 0 bases, with 11 bases remaining between them. Germline loops: CDR1 GTSNPN, CDR2 SVGIG (reference sequence). Supplemented by reference TRBV30 and TRBJ1-1, the full variable domain reads SQTIHQWPATLVQPVGSPLSLECTVEGTSNPNLYWYRQAAGRGLQLLFYSVGIGQISSEVPQNLSASRPQDRQFILSSKKLLLSDSGFYLCAWSRGSLNTEAFFGQGTRLTVV.

The sample holds a few counts of this clonotype. The chain recombines TRBV6-5 with TRBJ2-7; no clear D. Germline V gives CDR1 MNHEY, CDR2 SVGAGI. The CDR3 is 14 amino acids. The ends were cut back, 0 bases at V and 3 bases at J, with 9 bases in the middle. The CDR3 DNA reads TGTGCCAGCAGTTACTCGACGCCAGGCTACGAGCAGTACTTC. Protein sequence: CASSYSTPGYEQYF.